This T cell receptor beta chain stems from a study of blood T cell repertoires in COVID-19. At the level of the study: Acute and convalescent COVID-19 samples came from the United States, Italy and Spain. PBMCs, B-cell-depleted T cells, or T cells were the source of the cDNA or gDNA that made up the material.

V dropped 1 base and J dropped 4; count of bases not matched to a gene: 4. Germline assignment: CDR1 MGHRA and CDR2 YSYEKL. The CDR3 covers 15 residues. TCRdb keeps only in-frame clones here, not all; method: immunoSEQ multiplex PCR. The sample has about 490,000 clones; 70% to 90% are singletons. Material: peripheral blood. This chain links TRBV4-1 with TRBJ2-1; 7 bases agree with TRBD1. The clonotype originates from a human donor in a cohort sampled during active COVID-19. CDR3 sequence: CASSQADREYNEQFF. In DNA form, the CDR3 reads TGCGCCAGCAGCCAAGCTGACAGGGAGTACAATGAGCAGTTCTTC.